The 11 T cell receptor beta chains presented below share a single source sample, sequenced in a study of blood T cell repertoires in COVID-19. Assay used: immunoSEQ multiplex PCR; TCRdb lists only in-frame clones, some missing. Of over 130,000 clones listed, less than 90% are singletons. Sequenced sample: peripheral blood. These receptor sequences come from a young man with COVID-19, enrolled during active disease.

This clone was seen a single time. V usage is TRBV7-2 and J usage is TRBJ2-5; 11 bases fit TRBD1. V gave up 5 bases and J gave up 5 bases; unmatched junction bases: 4. This CDR3 is 14 amino acids long. Germline values: CDR1 SGHTA, CDR2 FQGNSA. The CDR3 region is CASSEDRGRETQYF. In DNA, the CDR3 is TGTGCCAGCAGCGAGGACAGGGGGCGGGAGACCCAGTACTTC. The whole variable domain, filled in from reference TRBV7-2 and TRBJ2-5, reads GAGVSQSPSNKVTEKGKDVELRCDPISGHTALYWYRQSLGQGLEFLIYFQGNSAPDKSGLPSDRFSAERTGGSVSTLTIQRTQQEDSAVYLCASSEDRGRETQYFGPGTRLLVL.

The chain couples TRBV24-1 to TRBJ2-3; D remains ambiguous. The CDR3 has 13 amino acids. The V gene's germline CDR1 is KGHDR and CDR2 SFDVKD. V was clipped by 2 bases and J by 1 base, with 3 bases between them. The CDR3 nucleotides are TGTGCCACCAGTGATTCAGGCACAGATACGCAGTATTTT. As protein: CATSDSGTDTQYF.

The chain employs TRBV5-6 and TRBJ1-3; 9 positions match TRBD1. J lost 5 bases, V lost 1 base, and 7 bases had no gene match. Germline V gives CDR1 SGHDT, CDR2 YYEEEE. The CDR3 extends over 16 amino acids. The CDR3 sequence is CASSLYRDRARNTIYF. Here the CDR3 DNA reads TGTGCCAGCAGCTTGTATCGGGACAGGGCAAGAAACACCATATATTTT. Using reference TRBV5-6 and TRBJ1-3 for the parts outside the CDR3, the full variable domain is DAGVTQSPTHLIKTRGQQVTLRCSPKSGHDTVSWYQQALGQGPQFIFQYYEEEERQRGNFPDRFSGHQFPNYSSELNVNALLLGDSALYLCASSLYRDRARNTIYFGEGSWLTVV.

This clone has a handful of counts. The rearrangement links TRBV10-1 to TRBJ1-1; 8 bases match TRBD1. CDR1 is WNHNN and CDR2 is SYGVQD in the germline V gene (reference sequence). CDR3 length equals 14 residues. Trimming at V came to 3 bases and at J to 4 bases, leaving 4 bases not matched to a gene. The CDR3 spells CASSETGGSTEAFF. The CDR3, as DNA: TGCGCCAGCAGTGAAACAGGGGGATCCACTGAAGCTTTCTTT.

The rearrangement joins TRBV28 to TRBJ2-6; a possible D gene is TRBD1 (6 bases). Trimming cost V 6 bases and J 7 bases, with 22 bases left between them. The V gene's germline CDR1 is MDHEN and CDR2 SYDVKM. There are 17 residues in the CDR3. CDR3 amino acids: CASRPRQAWSSANVLTF. Here the CDR3 DNA reads TGTGCCAGCAGACCGAGACAGGCCTGGTCCTCCGCCAACGTCCTGACTTTC. The complete variable domain, with remaining parts taken from reference TRBV28 and TRBJ2-6, reads DVKVTQSSRYLVKRTGEKVFLECVQDMDHENMFWYRQDPGLGLRLIYFSYDVKMKEKGDIPEGYSVSREKKERFSLILESASTNQTSMYLCASRPRQAWSSANVLTFGAGSRLTVL.

A few counts support this clone. The chain combines TRBV19 with TRBJ1-1, with unresolved D. Trimming removed 4 bases from V and 7 bases from J, with 13 bases in between. This CDR3 is 13 amino acids long. Germline CDR1 and CDR2: LNHDA and SQIVND (reference sequence). In DNA form, the CDR3 reads TGTGCCAGTAGTAGGCCTCCCGAGGGTGAAGCTTTCTTT. Residues: CASSRPPEGEAFF.

This clone appeared a single time. V usage is TRBV27 and J usage is TRBJ1-5; D is perhaps TRBD1 (6 bases). Germline V CDR1 and CDR2: MNHEY, SMNVEV (reference sequence). This CDR3 is built from 14 residues. Trimming cost V 2 bases and J 7 bases, with 12 bases left between them. DNA for the CDR3: TGTGCCAGCAGTTTAACAGGGAACGGGCAGCCCCAGCATTTT. This sequence encodes CASSLTGNGQPQHF.

V and J are TRBV5-1 and TRBJ2-5; the match to TRBD2 covers 9 bases. CDR3 length: 16 amino acids. Germline CDR1 reads SGHRS; CDR2 reads YFSETQ. Trimming removed 0 bases from V and 0 bases from J; junction bases left unmatched: 3. In nucleotides, the CDR3 is TGCGCCAGCAGCTTGGCGCCTAGCGGGAACCAAGAGACCCAGTACTTC. It is translated as CASSLAPSGNQETQYF.

The gene calls are TRBV30 and TRBJ2-7; D is unresolved. This CDR3 has 12 amino acids. CDR1 and CDR2 (germline): GTSNPN, SVGIG (reference sequence). V was clipped by 0 bases and J by 7 bases, with 10 bases between them. CDR3 DNA: TGTGCCTGGAGTGTACCCCCGGTTGAGCAGTACTTC. Its translation: CAWSVPPVEQYF.

The chain's CDR3 is CASSSNTGELFF. As DNA, the CDR3 is TGTGCCAGCAGCTCGAACACCGGGGAGCTGTTTTTT. The chain recombines TRBV28 with TRBJ2-2; D gene unclear. Trimming took off 6 bases at V and 0 bases at J, with 2 bases between the two ends. CDR3 size: 12 residues. Germline V gene data show CDR1 as MDHEN and CDR2 as SYDVKM.

This chain uses TRBV5-5 with TRBJ1-1, with 8 bases identical to TRBD1. CDR3 length: 13 residues. V was clipped by 3 bases and J by 3 bases; unmatched bases: 1. In germline, CDR1 is SGHKS, CDR2 YYEKEE (reference sequence). In nucleotides, the CDR3 is TGTGCCAGCAGCTCGACAGGGGACACTGAAGCTTTCTTT. Amino acid sequence: CASSSTGDTEAFF.